This T cell receptor (beta chain) was sequenced in a study of T cells in Graves' hyperthyroidism and ophthalmopathy. Study information: Peripheral blood was collected at initial diagnosis, before any treatment. Study results and caveats: With a median lead of roughly 6.8 months before onset, the model predicted ophthalmopathy. The blood repertoire included most of the expanded thyroid clonotypes above 0.001.

This clonotype was recorded a few times. The antigen is undetermined. Amplification of TCR beta CDR3 regions used RNA as the template. The study used the HTBI primer set for a first-round RT-PCR of the TCR CDR3. MiXCR, applied by TCRdb to the multiplex PCR reads, yields one record per CDR3 protein. This sample has 500,000 to 550,000 distinct CDR3 sequences, with just under 20% found just once. The source material was blood. This TCR came from a man aged 35 to 55 with Graves' ophthalmopathy.

The CDR3 here is CASTLVGRGDYGYTF. CDR3 coding DNA: TGCGCCAGCACCCTGGTAGGCAGGGGAGACTATGGCTACACCTTC. The chain combines TRBV5-1 with TRBJ1-2; D may be TRBD1 (6 bases). V lost 6 bases and J 3 bases, leaving 18 bases between the germline ends. The germline V gene has CDR1 SGHRS and CDR2 YFSETQ. There are 15 residues in the CDR3.